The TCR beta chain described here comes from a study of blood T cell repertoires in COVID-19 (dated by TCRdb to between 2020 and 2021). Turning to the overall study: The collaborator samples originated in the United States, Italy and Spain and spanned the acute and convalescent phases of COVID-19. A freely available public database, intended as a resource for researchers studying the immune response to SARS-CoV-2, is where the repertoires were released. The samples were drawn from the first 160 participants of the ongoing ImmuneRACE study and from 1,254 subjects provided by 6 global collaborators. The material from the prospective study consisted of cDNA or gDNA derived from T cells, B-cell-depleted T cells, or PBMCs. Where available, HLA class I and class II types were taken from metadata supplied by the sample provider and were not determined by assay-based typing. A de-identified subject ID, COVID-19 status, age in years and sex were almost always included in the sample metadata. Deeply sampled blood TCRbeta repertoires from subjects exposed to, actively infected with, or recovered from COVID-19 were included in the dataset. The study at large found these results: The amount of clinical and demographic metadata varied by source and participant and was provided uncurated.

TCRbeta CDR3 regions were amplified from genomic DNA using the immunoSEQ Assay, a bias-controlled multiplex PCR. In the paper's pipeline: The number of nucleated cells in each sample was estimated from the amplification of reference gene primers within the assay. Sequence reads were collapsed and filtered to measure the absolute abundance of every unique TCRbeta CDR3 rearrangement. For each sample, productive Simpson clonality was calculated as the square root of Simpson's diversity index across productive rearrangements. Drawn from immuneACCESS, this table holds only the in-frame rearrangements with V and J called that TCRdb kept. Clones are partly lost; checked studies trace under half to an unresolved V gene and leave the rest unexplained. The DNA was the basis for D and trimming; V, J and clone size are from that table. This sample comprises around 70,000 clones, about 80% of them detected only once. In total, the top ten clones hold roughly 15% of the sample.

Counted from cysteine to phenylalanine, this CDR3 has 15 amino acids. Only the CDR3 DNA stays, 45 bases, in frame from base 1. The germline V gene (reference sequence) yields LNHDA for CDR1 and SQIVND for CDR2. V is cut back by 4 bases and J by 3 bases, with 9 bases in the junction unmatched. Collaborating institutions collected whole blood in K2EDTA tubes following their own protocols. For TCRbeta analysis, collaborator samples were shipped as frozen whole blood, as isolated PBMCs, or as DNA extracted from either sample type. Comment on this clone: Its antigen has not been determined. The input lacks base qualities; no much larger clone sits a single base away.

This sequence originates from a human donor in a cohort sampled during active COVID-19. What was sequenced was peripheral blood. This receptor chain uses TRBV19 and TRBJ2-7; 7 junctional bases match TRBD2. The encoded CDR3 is CASSTREDGDYEQYF. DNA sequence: TGTGCCAGTAGTACCCGGGAGGATGGTGACTACGAGCAGTACTTC.